The table lists the clone carrying this TCR beta chain with many counts. The antigen remains unidentified. MiXCR was run by TCRdb on the 5' RACE reads, yielding one entry per CDR3 protein. Here the sample spans 27,000 or so distinct CDR3 sequences, 4.4% being singletons. The CDR3 sequence is 14 residues long. V lost 5 bases and J lost 3; bases outside the gene matches: 3. Germline CDR1 reads SGHVS; CDR2 reads FNYEAQ. These data originate in a study of T cells after yellow fever vaccination. Study details: Each low-cell-number fraction was prepared by means of SMART-Seq v4 Ultra Low Input. Regarding the study as a whole: Though weaker, the secondary response peaked faster, on day 5 versus 15. Reappearing after the booster were most of the clones from primary vaccination (less than 98% CD4, approximately 86% CD8).

This specimen consisted of CD8+ T cells sorted from PBMCs, obtained 5 days after the yellow fever booster vaccination. This rearrangement joins TRBV7-6 to TRBJ1-4; 7 bases are shared with TRBD1. The sequence came from a man aged 30-40 years who received the YFV17D yellow fever vaccine. The DNA for the CDR3 is TGTGCCAGCAGCGGGGGACAGCCTAATGAAAAACTGTTTTTT. This codes for CASSGGQPNEKLFF.